These 20 T cell receptor beta chains share one sample of origin, sequenced in a study of shared clonotypes between healthy human individuals. Libraries were prepared by immunoSEQ multiplex PCR; TCRdb keeps only in-frame clonotypes and omits some of them. In the table there are around 1.1 million clones, roughly 80% of which are singletons. The specimen was memory CD4+ T cells from PBMCs. Subset reported: CD45RA-negative fraction. All receptors come from a man in his late teens or twenties in good health. Some clones in this sample may be carry-over from other donors' samples.

The V gene is TRBV21-1, the J gene TRBJ1-2. TRBV21-1 is a known pseudogene. This CDR3 has 16 residues. The CDR3 here is CASSKGPDPANYGYTF. The CDR3 nucleotides read TGTGCCAGCAGCAAAGGTCCAGACCCGGCAAACTATGGCTACACCTTC.

The rearrangement links TRBV2 to TRBJ1-3; the D is unclear. V was clipped by 7 bases and J by 7 bases, with 14 bases between them. The CDR3 is made up of 13 amino acids. Germline V CDR1 and CDR2: SNHLY, FYNNEI. Here the CDR3 reads CASTFGPGNTIYF. For the CDR3, the DNA is TGTGCCAGCACCTTCGGGCCCGGGAACACCATATATTTT.

CDR3 nucleotides: TGTGCCAGCAGTTCTAACCAGGGGCATGAAAAACTGTTTTTT. This encodes CASSSNQGHEKLFF. The rearrangement uses TRBV27 and TRBJ1-4; D may be TRBD1 (6 bases). CDR3 length: 14 amino acids. The V and J ends lost 4 bases and 6 bases respectively, with 12 bases between them. Germline loops: CDR1 MNHEY, CDR2 SMNVEV (reference sequence).

This chain connects TRBV2 to TRBJ2-7, with 13 bases lining up with TRBD2. Germline V gives CDR1 SNHLY, CDR2 FYNNEI. This CDR3 has 15 residues. J lost 4 bases, V lost 6 bases, and 6 bases had no gene match. The CDR3 nucleotides are TGTGCCAGCAGCGGACTAGCGGGAGCCAGGTACGAGCAGTACTTC. Residues: CASSGLAGARYEQYF.

A word on this clone: Given a much more abundant clone one base away, this may be a read error. Other DNA sequences in the sample encode the same CDR3. The genes are TRBV5-1 and TRBJ1-3; a weak D match, TRBD1 (6 bases). The CDR3 sequence is 13 residues long. Germline CDR1 reads SGHRS; CDR2 reads YFSETQ. Trimming stripped 4 bases from V and 6 bases from J, with 11 bases between. CDR3 bases: TGCGCCAGCAGCCCGGGACAACAAAACACCATATATTTT. It encodes CASSPGQQNTIYF.

The chain joins TRBV6-5 to TRBJ1-1, with 7 positions matching TRBD1. The germline gives CDR1 MNHEY, CDR2 SVGAGI. V was pared by 2 bases and J by 3 bases, with 3 bases of the junction left unmatched. There are 14 residues in the CDR3. Here the CDR3 reads CASSYTTGHTEAFF. The CDR3 DNA is TGTGCCAGCAGTTACACGACAGGGCACACTGAAGCTTTCTTT.

This clone was picked up a small number of times. The rearrangement links TRBV7-8 to TRBJ2-3; 9 bases fit TRBD2. The CDR3 length is 15 residues. Germline CDR1 is SGHVS and CDR2 is FQNEAQ. The J segment lost 3 bases and the V segment lost 5 bases, leaving 6 bases of the junction unmatched. This CDR3 is CASSHKREETDTQYF. The CDR3 DNA reads TGTGCCAGCAGCCACAAGCGGGAGGAGACAGATACGCAGTATTTT.

V usage is TRBV28 and J usage is TRBJ2-1; D uncertain. CDR1 is MDHEN and CDR2 is SYDVKM in the germline V gene. This CDR3 comprises 15 residues. V was pared by 4 bases and J by 0 bases, with 10 bases between. The CDR3 sequence is CASSSWRSSYNEQFF. In DNA, the CDR3 is TGTGCCAGCAGTTCTTGGCGGAGCTCCTACAATGAGCAGTTCTTC.

The chain carries TRBV2 and TRBJ2-2, with D unclear. The germline gives CDR1 SNHLY, CDR2 FYNNEI. The CDR3 sequence is 13 residues long. V was trimmed by 7 bases and J by 5 bases, leaving 11 bases between them. The CDR3: CASTRSRTGELFF. CDR3 in DNA: TGTGCCAGCACTCGGAGTCGGACCGGGGAGCTGTTTTTT.

The chain uses TRBV2 and TRBJ1-5; 8 nucleotides line up with TRBD1. CDR1 and CDR2 from the germline V gene are SNHLY and FYNNEI. Losses at the gene ends were 7 bases for V and 2 bases for J; bases not matched to a gene: 7. The CDR3 is 15 residues long. As DNA, the CDR3 is TGTGCCAGCACTTTGACAGGGGCGGGCAATCAGCCCCAGCATTTT. Amino acid sequence: CASTLTGAGNQPQHF.

Concerning this clone itself: The likely explanation is a read error, given a far larger clone one base away. The chain recombines TRBV28 with TRBJ1-1; D gene unclear. Trimming shortened V by 2 bases and J by 1 base, and 5 bases separated the two germline ends. The CDR3 has 13 residues. Germline V gene sequence: CDR1 MDHEN, CDR2 SYDVKM. The CDR3 is CASSLAGNTEAFF. The CDR3 nucleotides are TGTGCCAGCAGTTTAGCAGGGAACACTGAAGCTTTCTTT.

V gene TRBV5-1 combines with J gene TRBJ2-3, with 8 bases fitting TRBD2. V was pared by 5 bases and J by 5 bases, with 10 bases of the junction left unmatched. CDR1 is SGHRS and CDR2 is YFSETQ in the germline V gene. The CDR3 totals 15 residues. The CDR3 DNA reads as TGCGCCAGCAGGCCTCCGGGACTAGGGGGAGATACGCAGTATTTT. Protein sequence: CASRPPGLGGDTQYF.

The chain recombines TRBV5-1 with TRBJ1-4, with D perhaps matching TRBD1 (5 bases). Looked up from germline, CDR1 is SGHRS and CDR2 is YFSETQ. Trimming shortened V by 4 bases and J by 8 bases, and 15 bases separated the two germline ends. The CDR3 totals 14 residues. Written as DNA, the CDR3 is TGCGCCAGCAGCCGGAGTGGGGGTGAAGAAAAACTGTTTTTT. Its translation: CASSRSGGEEKLFF.

With respect to this clone: Possible read error: a much larger clone is one base away. This chain's CDR3 is CASSPGTGTYEQYF. Written as DNA, the CDR3 is TGTGCCAGCAGCCCCGGGACAGGGACCTACGAGCAGTACTTC. The gene calls are TRBV11-2 and TRBJ2-7; TRBD1 matches at 9 bases. This CDR3 has 14 amino acids. V lost 5 bases, J lost 2 bases, and 4 bases stayed unmatched. The germline CDR1 and CDR2 sequences are SGHAT and FQNNGV. The full variable domain, in which reference TRBV11-2 and TRBJ2-7 provide the parts outside the CDR3, is EAGVAQSPRYKIIEKRQSVAFWCNPISGHATLYWYQQILGQGPKLLIQFQNNGVVDDSQLPKDRFSAERLKGVDSTLKIQPAKLEDSAVYLCASSPGTGTYEQYFGPGTRLTVT.

V is TRBV7-2 and J is TRBJ1-1; 7 nucleotides line up with TRBD1. This CDR3 region has 16 residues. The J segment lost 3 bases and the V segment lost 4 bases, leaving 11 bases of the junction unmatched. From germline, CDR1 is SGHTA and CDR2 FQGNSA. CDR3 in amino acids: CASSSPRTGADTEAFF. The DNA of the CDR3 is TGTGCCAGCAGCTCCCCCCGAACAGGGGCGGACACTGAAGCTTTCTTT.

This clone was detected only once. The chain uses TRBV19 and TRBJ1-1; TRBD1 agrees at 7 bases. The junction had 3 bases not matched to a gene; V was cut back by 3 bases and J by 5 bases. CDR1 is LNHDA and CDR2 is SQIVND in the germline V gene (reference sequence). The CDR3 sequence is 13 residues long. The CDR3 here is CASSIPGGTEAFF. The CDR3 DNA is TGTGCCAGTAGTATCCCAGGGGGTACTGAAGCTTTCTTT.

The genes are TRBV19 and TRBJ2-7; D uncertain. Germline CDR1 reads LNHDA; CDR2 reads SQIVND (reference sequence). The ends were cut back, 2 bases at V and 4 bases at J, with 18 bases in the middle. This CDR3 is 16 amino acids long. For the CDR3, the DNA is TGTGCCAGTAGTATAACGGGTTCTAAAAACCCGTACGAGCAGTACTTC. It codes for CASSITGSKNPYEQYF.

This clone has a handful of counts. The chain joins TRBV29-1 to TRBJ2-3; 9 nucleotides agree with TRBD2. V was clipped by 5 bases and J by 1 base; unmatched bases: 7. Per germline, CDR1 SQVTM and CDR2 ANQGSEA. CDR3 length: 15 amino acids. The CDR3 DNA sequence: TGCAGCGTTTCCGGGACTAGCAGGCGCACAGATACGCAGTATTTT. Its translation is CSVSGTSRRTDTQYF.

The chain links TRBV14 to TRBJ1-2; D uncertain. CDR3 size: 15 residues. CDR1 and CDR2 (germline): SGHDN, FVKESK. V lost 0 bases and J 3 bases, leaving 11 bases between the germline ends. In DNA form, the CDR3 reads TGTGCCAGCAGCCAAGATCTGGGCAGTTACTATGGCTACACCTTC. This sequence encodes CASSQDLGSYYGYTF.

V gene TRBV5-1 combines with J gene TRBJ1-4; D is possibly TRBD1 (6 bases). With 2 bases removed from V and 3 bases from J, the gap between germline ends came to 11 bases. CDR1 is SGHRS, CDR2 YFSETQ, per germline. The CDR3 sequence is 15 residues long. The CDR3 is CASSLGGTANEKLFF. CDR3 in DNA: TGCGCCAGCAGCTTAGGGGGGACGGCTAATGAAAAACTGTTTTTT.